One TCR beta chain is described in this entry. Compared with germline, one end of the junction differs, possibly owing to a read error. Germline V gives CDR1 SGHDN, CDR2 FVKESK. The CDR3 length is 13 residues. The source of the sample is a study of neoadjuvant nivolumab and ipilimumab in lung cancer. Here immunoSEQ multiplex PCR was the method, and the copy in TCRdb shows in-frame clones only, minus some. Among 40,000 or so clones listed, 80% to 90% were seen once. Sequenced here: peripheral blood, sampled before neoadjuvant nivolumab, alone or with ipilimumab. The origin of this receptor is an adult with non-small cell lung cancer. This chain links TRBV14 with TRBJ2-3, with TRBD2 matching 7 bases. The CDR3 DNA reads TGTGCCAGCAGCCCACCTAGCGGTTTGGTTCCCGCCTTT. It codes for CASSPPSGLVPAF. Together with reference TRBV14 and TRBJ2-3, the CDR3 gives the full variable domain: EAGVTQFPSHSVIEKGQTVTLRCDPISGHDNLYWYRRVMGKEIKFLLHFVKESKQDESGMPNNRFLAERTGGTYSTLKVQPAELEDSGVYFCASSPPSGLVPAFGPGTRLTVL.